Listed below are T cell receptor beta chains from one sample, sequenced in a study of T cell therapy after organ transplantation. Their target antigens are unknown. Libraries were prepared by immunoSEQ multiplex PCR; TCRdb keeps only in-frame clonotypes and omits some of them. This table holds over 1,500 clones, approximately 82% found once. The sample in question was CD8+ T cells from blood, obtained before autologous CMV-specific T cell therapy. These receptors originate from a human patient who had received a solid organ transplant and had CMV disease. CDR3s include the opening cysteine and the closing phenylalanine or tryptophan. A D gene is named only where the DNA matches it firmly. A row's size may be missing; if present it is once, few, many or a size class.

CASSFRTGTYEQYF	TGTGCCAGCAGCTTTAGGACAGGGACCTACGAGCAGTACTTC	TRBJ2-7	TRBV7-9	TRBD1	-
CASSLGPGGGENEQFF	TGTGCCAGCAGCTTAGGCCCAGGGGGCGGTGAGAATGAGCAGTTCTTC	TRBJ2-1	TRBV11-3	TRBD1	-
CASSPPGQGGADTQYF	TGTGCCAGCTCACCACCGGGACAGGGTGGAGCAGATACGCAGTATTTT	TRBJ2-3	TRBV18	TRBD1	-
CASSSRGQGASDTQYF	TGTGCCAGTAGTTCCCGCGGACAGGGGGCGTCAGATACGCAGTATTTT	TRBJ2-3	TRBV19	TRBD1	-
CASSLSDTQYF	TGTGCCAGCAGCTTATCCGATACGCAGTATTTT	TRBJ2-3	TRBV7-9	-	-
CASSFASGAEAFF	TGTGCCAGCAGCTTCGCCTCCGGGGCTGAAGCTTTCTTT	TRBJ1-1	TRBV7-6	-	-
CASSLSTINEQFF	TGTGCCAGCAGCTTGTCCACAATCAATGAGCAGTTCTTC	TRBJ2-1	TRBV7-9	-	-
CAWSTGTGAYEQYF	TGTGCCTGGAGTACCGGGACAGGGGCCTACGAGCAGTACTTC	TRBJ2-7	TRBV30	TRBD1	-
CASSLRATTNYGYTF	TGTGCCAGCAGCCTCCGGGCCACCACTAACTATGGCTACACCTTC	TRBJ1-2	TRBV6-5	-	few
CASSLGSGALQETQYF	TGTGCCAGCAGCTTAGGCTCAGGGGCGCTACAAGAGACCCAGTACTTC	TRBJ2-5	TRBV11-2	-	-
CASSDRGRNTEAFF	TGTGCCAGCAGTGACAGGGGGCGAAACACTGAAGCTTTCTTT	TRBJ1-1	TRBV6-4	TRBD1	-
CASSLGGANEQFF	TGTGCCAGCAGCTTAGGCGGAGCCAATGAGCAGTTCTTC	TRBJ2-1	TRBV7-8	-	-
CASSQDRSSYNEQFF	TGCGCCAGCAGCCAGGACCGTAGCTCCTACAATGAGCAGTTCTTC	TRBJ2-1	TRBV4-1	-	-
CASSFIVYQTDTQYF	TGTGCCAGCAGCTTCATTGTTTACCAGACAGATACGCAGTATTTT	TRBJ2-3	TRBV7-2	-	once
CASSPGTDPAYEQYF	TGTGCCAGTAGTCCGGGGACAGATCCAGCCTACGAGCAGTACTTC	TRBJ2-7	TRBV19	TRBD1	few
CASSRPGHIYEQYF	TGTGCCAGCAGCCGCCCGGGACACATCTACGAGCAGTACTTC	TRBJ2-7	TRBV7-9	-	-
CASSQDGREQFF	TGCGCCAGCAGCCAAGATGGAAGGGAGCAGTTCTTC	TRBJ2-1	TRBV4-3	-	-
CASRGTGDSYEQYF	TGTGCCAGCAGGGGGACAGGGGACTCCTACGAGCAGTACTTC	TRBJ2-7	TRBV28	TRBD1	-
CASSLIGSTDTQYF	TGTGCCAGCAGCTTGATAGGGAGCACAGATACGCAGTATTTT	TRBJ2-3	TRBV5-6	-	few
CASSPERGRSGYGYTF	TGTGCCAGCAGCCCTGAGAGGGGACGGTCCGGCTATGGCTACACCTTC	TRBJ1-2	TRBV9	-	-
CASSLGVQSPSAYGYTF	TGTGCCAGCAGCTTAGGTGTCCAGTCCCCCTCGGCCTATGGCTACACCTTC	TRBJ1-2	TRBV7-9	-	few
CASSIGLAGYEQYF	TGTGCCAGTAGTATAGGGCTAGCGGGCTACGAGCAGTACTTC	TRBJ2-7	TRBV19	TRBD2	-
CASSLSHRFSGANVLTF	TGTGCCAGCAGTTTATCCCACAGGTTCTCTGGGGCCAACGTCCTGACTTTC	TRBJ2-6	TRBV27	-	-
CASSPEHSASYEQYF	TGTGCCAGCTCACCAGAACACTCTGCCTCCTACGAGCAGTACTTC	TRBJ2-7	TRBV18	-	-
CASSVLAEYEQYF	TGTGCCAGCAGCGTCCTGGCCGAGTACGAGCAGTACTTC	TRBJ2-7	TRBV7-2	-	few
CASSPTPGAGSYNEQFF	TGTGCCAGCAGCCCCACTCCAGGGGCCGGCTCCTACAATGAGCAGTTCTTC	TRBJ2-1	TRBV7-9	-	once
CASSPARQEQFF	TGTGCCAGCAGCCCAGCGAGGCAGGAGCAGTTCTTC	TRBJ2-1	TRBV25-1	-	-
CASSMDFADTQYF	TGTGCCAGTAGTATGGACTTCGCAGATACGCAGTATTTT	TRBJ2-3	TRBV27	-	-
CASSFSDYNYGYTF	TGTGCCAGCAGCTTTTCCGACTACAACTATGGCTACACCTTC	TRBJ1-2	TRBV7-9	-	-
CASSLVEEGKLFF	TGTGCCAGCAGCTTAGTAGAGGAGGGAAAACTGTTTTTT	TRBJ1-4	TRBV7-9	-	-
CASSETGGSEQFF	TGTGCCAGCAGCGAGACAGGGGGCTCAGAGCAGTTCTTC	TRBJ2-1	TRBV9	TRBD1	-
CASNLNGNTGELFF	TGTGCCAGCAATTTAAACGGGAACACCGGGGAGCTGTTTTTT	TRBJ2-2	TRBV28	-	-
CASSLGAQNTDTQYF	TGTGCCAGCAGCTTAGGGGCGCAGAACACAGATACGCAGTATTTT	TRBJ2-3	TRBV11-2	-	once
CASSLLTVEGYTF	TGTGCCAGCAGCCTTCTAACGGTAGAGGGCTACACCTTC	TRBJ1-2	TRBV7-2	-	-
CASSQGAGGNTEAFF	TGCGCCAGCAGTCAGGGGGCGGGGGGGAACACTGAAGCTTTCTTT	TRBJ1-1	TRBV4-3	TRBD1	-
CASSLSSSSGVWNEQFF	TGTGCCAGTAGTCTTTCCTCCTCTAGCGGGGTATGGAATGAGCAGTTCTTC	TRBJ2-1	TRBV19	TRBD2	once
CASTPAVSTDTQYF	TGTGCCAGCACCCCAGCGGTGAGCACAGATACGCAGTATTTT	TRBJ2-3	TRBV27	-	-
CASSIGSQLNEKLFF	TGTGCCAGTAGTATAGGATCCCAGCTCAATGAAAAACTGTTTTTT	TRBJ1-4	TRBV19	-	-
CAISLAIAGPNTGELFF	TGTGCCATCTCCTTGGCAATAGCGGGGCCGAACACCGGGGAGCTGTTTTTT	TRBJ2-2	TRBV10-3	TRBD2	few
CASSESGAGAYEQYF	TGCGCCAGCAGTGAGTCAGGAGCGGGGGCCTACGAGCAGTACTTC	TRBJ2-7	TRBV10-2	TRBD2	-
CASSQGGGGGADEQFF	TGTGCCAGCAGCCAAGGAGGTGGCGGGGGGGCAGATGAGCAGTTCTTC	TRBJ2-1	TRBV4-2	TRBD2	-